Listed here is a single T cell receptor (beta chain). Antigen unknown. Trimming removed 3 bases from V and 3 bases from J; junction bases left unmatched: 4. CDR1 is SGHRS and CDR2 is YFSETQ in the germline V gene. This CDR3 region has 15 residues. This sample is drawn from a study of CD8 T cells in ankylosing spondylitis. The study, taken as a whole, reports: Reported data indicate significant enrichment of disease-linked clones within matched ankylosing spondylitis synovial fluid. Some motif variants had been reported before (in reactive arthritis synovial fluid and blood). Seemingly characteristic of ankylosing spondylitis blood was a TCR beta motif consisting of 7 or 8 highly homologous variants.

Quantitative 5'-RACE with molecular barcodes generated TCR beta libraries. TCRdb ran MiXCR on the 5' RACE reads and lists one entry per CDR3 protein. This sample has 390,000 or so distinct CDR3 sequences, with about a fifth found just once. The chain combines TRBV5-1 with TRBJ2-5, with TRBD2 matching 11 bases. This receptor was identified in a male donor with ankylosing spondylitis. The specimen sequenced was blood, either unsorted or a sorted T cell fraction (not recorded which). The CDR3 bases are TGCGCCAGCAGCTCGCAACTAGCGGGAGAAGAGACCCAGTACTTC. Amino acid sequence: CASSSQLAGEETQYF.